A single sample is the source of the 29 T cell receptor beta chains below, sequenced in a study of PD-L1 blockade in urothelial cancer. TCRdb keeps only in-frame clones here, not all; method: immunoSEQ multiplex PCR. The sample consists of around 92,000 clones, around 90% of them appearing once. Time point given: pretreatment peripheral blood. The sample consisted of PBMCs, taken around atezolizumab (anti-PD-L1) treatment. Receptor source: a woman at least 80 years old with urothelial cancer.

The J gene is TRBJ2-3, the V gene TRBV10-1, with a weak D call TRBD2 (5 bases). This CDR3 spans 14 amino acids. Germline V CDR1 and CDR2: WNHNN, SYGVQD (reference sequence). V dropped 4 bases and J dropped 4 bases, with 12 bases sitting between them. Written as DNA, the CDR3 is TGCGCCAGCAGTGGCGGTTACGGGGCAGATACGCAGTATTTT. This sequence encodes CASSGGYGADTQYF.

This clone was detected only a few times. The rearrangement links TRBV9 to TRBJ2-7; D gene ambiguous. CDR1 is SGDLS, CDR2 YYNGEE, per germline. Trimming stripped 3 bases from V and 3 bases from J, with 16 bases between. This CDR3 spans 15 amino acids. The CDR3 coding sequence is TGTGCCAGCAGCGCCCTTGGAGAGGCCCACTACGAGCAGTACTTC. Residues: CASSALGEAHYEQYF. Drawing the rest from reference TRBV9 and TRBJ2-7, the complete variable domain is DSGVTQTPKHLITATGQRVTLRCSPRSGDLSVYWYQQSLDQGLQFLIQYYNGEERAKGNILERFSAQQFPDLHSELNLSSLELGDSALYFCASSALGEAHYEQYFGPGTRLTVT.

The chain links TRBV29-1 to TRBJ2-3, with D possibly TRBD2 on 6 matching bases. Germline V lookup: CDR1 SQVTM, CDR2 ANQGSEA. The CDR3 consists of 17 residues. The ends were cut back, 5 bases at V and 2 bases at J, with 23 bases in the middle. The CDR3 sequence is CSVYLGRRGTYTDTQYF. CDR3 nucleotide sequence: TGCAGCGTTTACCTCGGCCGGCGCGGGACCTACACAGATACGCAGTATTTT.

This rearrangement joins TRBV21-1 to TRBJ2-7; TRBD1 reflects the table's D call only, with no check against the DNA. TRBV21-1 is a known pseudogene. The CDR3 extends over 12 amino acids. The CDR3 reads CASSKQGPEQYF. The CDR3 nucleotides read TGTGCCAGCAGCAAGCAGGGTCCCGAGCAGTACTTC.

This clone was observed a handful of times. The V gene is TRBV2, the J gene TRBJ2-1, with 9 bases aligning to TRBD2. V gave up 6 bases and J gave up 4 bases; unmatched junction bases: 10. The germline V gene has CDR1 SNHLY and CDR2 FYNNEI. The CDR3 contains 16 residues. CDR3 protein: CASSRDLAGVYNEQFF. The CDR3 region has the DNA TGTGCCAGCAGCCGGGACTTAGCGGGAGTGTACAATGAGCAGTTCTTC.

V gene TRBV30 combines with J gene TRBJ2-3; D perhaps matches TRBD2 (6 bases). The CDR3 is 14 residues long. Trimming shortened V by 1 base and J by 4 bases, and 12 bases separated the two germline ends. Germline values: CDR1 GTSNPN, CDR2 SVGIG (reference sequence). CDR3 coding DNA: TGTGCCTGGAGTGAGGGAGGAGGGGCAGATACGCAGTATTTT. Translation: CAWSEGGGADTQYF.

The rearrangement links TRBV29-1 to TRBJ2-1; 7 nucleotides align to TRBD2. Germline trimming cut 3 bases from V and 0 bases from J; bases unmatched to any gene: 2. The CDR3 has 14 residues. The germline V gene encodes CDR1 SQVTM and CDR2 ANQGSEA. DNA for the CDR3: TGCAGCGTTGAGGGGGGGAGCTCCTACAATGAGCAGTTCTTC. Its protein is CSVEGGSSYNEQFF.

The rearrangement uses TRBV5-4 and TRBJ2-3; 8 bases are a match to TRBD2. CDR1 SGHNT and CDR2 YYREEE come from the germline V gene (reference sequence). This CDR3 region has 17 residues. V was pared by 0 bases and J by 12 bases, with 18 bases of the junction left unmatched. The CDR3 is CASSLGGIGTRGLGQYF. The CDR3 DNA reads TGTGCCAGCAGCTTGGGGGGAATTGGGACTAGAGGCCTGGGACAGTATTTT. Using reference TRBV5-4 and TRBJ2-3 for the parts outside the CDR3, the full variable domain is ETGVTQSPTHLIKTRGQQVTLRCSSQSGHNTVSWYQQALGQGPQFIFQYYREEENGRGNFPPRFSGLQFPNYSSELNVNALELDDSALYLCASSLGGIGTRGLGQYFGPGTRLTVL.

The sample holds one count of this clone. The J gene is TRBJ2-5, the V gene TRBV18, with a weak D call TRBD1 (6 bases). Germline loops: CDR1 KGHSH, CDR2 LQKENI. The CDR3 has 15 amino acids. Trimming removed 0 bases from V and 5 bases from J, with 13 bases in between. The CDR3 loop is CASSPPSQGLETQYF. CDR3 nucleotide sequence: TGTGCCAGCTCACCACCGAGTCAGGGGCTGGAGACCCAGTACTTC.

The chain is built from TRBV15 and TRBJ2-5; possible D gene TRBD2, 6 bases. The V end lost 1 base, the J end lost 0 bases, and 12 bases lay between the germline ends. Germline-derived CDR1 and CDR2 are LNHNV and YYDKDF (reference sequence). This CDR3 is 16 amino acids long. The CDR3 is CATSRGATRNQETQYF. The CDR3 coding sequence is TGTGCCACCAGCAGAGGCGCGACTAGAAACCAAGAGACCCAGTACTTC. Full variable domain (remainder filled in from reference TRBV15 and TRBJ2-5): DAMVIQNPRYQVTQFGKPVTLSCSQTLNHNVMYWYQQKSSQAPKLLFHYYDKDFNNEADTPDNFQSRRPNTSFCFLDIRSPGLGDTAMYLCATSRGATRNQETQYFGPGTRLLVL.

The chain carries TRBV7-9 and TRBJ1-1; D is undetermined. V was clipped by 5 bases and J by 2 bases, with 6 bases between them. The germline CDR1 and CDR2 sequences are SEHNR and FQNEAQ (reference sequence). The CDR3 has 12 residues. Here the CDR3 DNA reads TGTGCCAGCAGCCAAGCAAACACTGAAGCTTTCTTT. Protein sequence: CASSQANTEAFF.

The table lists this clone with a few counts. The rearrangement links TRBV2 to TRBJ1-1; D remains unclear. The V end was cut by 6 bases, the J end by 4 bases, with 12 bases between. The germline V gene has CDR1 SNHLY and CDR2 FYNNEI. This CDR3 is 13 amino acids long. CDR3 in amino acids: CASRYSAGTEAFF. The CDR3 nucleotides are TGTGCCAGCAGGTACTCGGCGGGCACTGAAGCTTTCTTT.

The chain recombines TRBV28 with TRBJ2-3, with D perhaps TRBD2 (6 bases). This CDR3 contains 14 residues. Germline V gene sequence: CDR1 MDHEN, CDR2 SYDVKM. Trimming removed 5 bases at V and 8 bases at J, with 17 bases between. The CDR3 region is CASSIHGGRATQYF. CDR3 sequence (DNA): TGTGCCAGCAGTATACACGGGGGTAGGGCTACGCAGTATTTT.

The chain links TRBV15 to TRBJ1-5, with 8 nucleotides matching TRBD1. Germline trimming cut 5 bases from V and 4 bases from J; bases unmatched to any gene: 7. The CDR3 totals 15 residues. The germline V gene encodes CDR1 LNHNV and CDR2 YYDKDF (reference sequence). For the CDR3, the DNA is TGTGCCACCAGCGGAGGACAGGGCTCGAATCAGCCCCAGCATTTT. Translation gives CATSGGQGSNQPQHF.

The chain carries TRBV7-2 and TRBJ1-2, with 10 bases fitting TRBD1. V trimming: 4 bases; J trimming: 6 bases; junction bases outside the gene matches: 2. Germline CDR1 reads SGHTA; CDR2 reads FQGNSA. The CDR3 loop spans 13 amino acids. The CDR3 region is CASSSGTGDGYTF. The DNA for the CDR3 is TGTGCCAGCAGCTCTGGGACAGGGGATGGCTACACCTTC. Full variable domain (outside the CDR3, taken from reference TRBV7-2 and TRBJ1-2): GAGVSQSPSNKVTEKGKDVELRCDPISGHTALYWYRQSLGQGLEFLIYFQGNSAPDKSGLPSDRFSAERTGGSVSTLTIQRTQQEDSAVYLCASSSGTGDGYTFGSGTRLTVV.

The genes are TRBV5-1 and TRBJ2-1; 7 nucleotides agree with TRBD2. CDR3 size: 14 residues. Germline CDR1 SGHRS, CDR2 YFSETQ. J was trimmed by 10 bases and V by 0 bases; bases with no gene match: 7. The CDR3, as DNA: TGCGCCAGCAGCTTGGCGGGAGGCTCCTCGGAGCAGTTCTTC. Protein product: CASSLAGGSSEQFF.

This chain links TRBV9 with TRBJ1-5, with TRBD1 identical over 9 bases. This CDR3 region has 15 residues. The ends lost 3 bases at V and 7 bases at J; junction bases unmatched: 8. Germline assignment: CDR1 SGDLS and CDR2 YYNGEE. The CDR3 nucleotides are TGTGCCAGCAGCGCAACAGGGGGCCCGGGCCAGCCCCAGCATTTT. Encoded protein: CASSATGGPGQPQHF.

The gene calls are TRBV5-6 and TRBJ2-3; D uncertain. The V end was cut by 2 bases, the J end by 2 bases, with 9 bases between. Per germline, CDR1 SGHDT and CDR2 YYEEEE. The CDR3 length is 14 residues. CDR3 residues: CASSFFSDTDTQYF. CDR3 in DNA: TGTGCCAGCAGCTTCTTCAGTGACACAGATACGCAGTATTTT.

The rearrangement uses TRBV6-6 and TRBJ1-1; D not resolved. The CDR3 length is 12 residues. CDR1 is MNHNY, CDR2 SVGAGI, per germline (reference sequence). Trimming stripped 6 bases from V and 7 bases from J, with 12 bases between. The CDR3 region is CASRSSNGEAFF. CDR3 bases: TGTGCCAGCAGGTCCAGTAATGGTGAAGCTTTCTTT.

The V gene is TRBV7-2, the J gene TRBJ1-5; weak D call: TRBD1 (5 bases). The CDR3 is 16 residues long. V gave up 1 base and J gave up 6 bases, with 16 bases separating them. The V gene's germline CDR1 is SGHTA and CDR2 FQGNSA. The CDR3 DNA follows: TGTGCCAGCAGCTTAGGAGAGGGGAGGGTTGGTCAGCCCCAGCATTTT. Protein sequence: CASSLGEGRVGQPQHF.

The rearrangement links TRBV28 to TRBJ1-1; 9 bases line up with TRBD1. Germline V gives CDR1 MDHEN, CDR2 SYDVKM. CDR3 size: 14 residues. V shed 2 bases, J shed 4 bases, and the junction held 2 bases outside the gene matches. The DNA for the CDR3 is TGTGCCAGCAGTTTACCGACAGGGGGCACTGAAGCTTTCTTT. Translated, it gives CASSLPTGGTEAFF.

The chain has TRBV7-9 and TRBJ2-5, with D perhaps matching TRBD2 (6 bases). Trimming stripped 5 bases from V and 1 base from J, with 8 bases between. This CDR3 is 13 amino acids long. In germline, CDR1 is SEHNR, CDR2 FQNEAQ (reference sequence). The chain's CDR3 is CASSRDFQETQYF. The CDR3 DNA reads TGTGCCAGCAGCCGGGACTTCCAAGAGACCCAGTACTTC.

The chain couples TRBV5-1 to TRBJ2-5, with 8 positions matching TRBD1. The CDR3 extends over 15 amino acids. Germline CDR1 is SGHRS and CDR2 is YFSETQ. V trimming: 3 bases; J trimming: 2 bases; junction bases outside the gene matches: 6. The CDR3 loop reads CASSSGQGWQETQYF. The CDR3 bases are TGCGCCAGCAGCTCTGGACAGGGTTGGCAAGAGACCCAGTACTTC.

This clone came up once. V gene TRBV11-2 combines with J gene TRBJ1-1; a possible D gene is TRBD1 (6 bases). CDR1 and CDR2 from the germline V gene are SGHAT and FQNNGV. There are 16 residues in the CDR3. V shed 5 bases and J shed 0 bases, with 16 bases lying between them. This chain's CDR3 is CASSPLQGLMNTEAFF. CDR3 nucleotide sequence: TGTGCCAGCAGCCCCTTACAGGGATTAATGAACACTGAAGCTTTCTTT.

This clone was detected a few times. CDR3 residues: CASKGQGVSTEAFF. Here the CDR3 DNA reads TGTGCCAGTAAAGGACAGGGGGTGAGCACTGAAGCTTTCTTT. This chain uses TRBV19 with TRBJ1-1; TRBD1 matches 10 bases. CDR3 length equals 14 residues. V gave up 7 bases and J gave up 4 bases; unmatched junction bases: 6. Germline V gives CDR1 LNHDA, CDR2 SQIVND (reference sequence).

The chain links TRBV6-5 to TRBJ2-5; 8 bases are shared with TRBD2. Per germline, CDR1 MNHEY and CDR2 SVGAGI. The CDR3 covers 14 residues. Trimming at V came to 7 bases and at J to 5 bases, leaving 9 bases not matched to a gene. The CDR3 region has the DNA TGTGCCAGCACCCCGGGAGGGGGAAGGGAGACCCAGTACTTC. It encodes CASTPGGGRETQYF.

The rearrangement joins TRBV7-9 to TRBJ2-7; D remains unclear. This CDR3 has 11 amino acids. Germline assignment: CDR1 SEHNR and CDR2 FQNEAQ (reference sequence). V dropped 2 bases and J dropped 5 bases, with 4 bases sitting between them. The DNA for the CDR3 is TGTGCCAGCAGCTTACAGAACGAGCAGTACTTC. It yields the protein CASSLQNEQYF.

V gene TRBV9 combines with J gene TRBJ2-5; D perhaps matches TRBD2 (6 bases). V shed 0 bases and J shed 5 bases, with 14 bases lying between them. CDR1 SGDLS and CDR2 YYNGEE come from the germline V gene. This CDR3 spans 15 amino acids. The CDR3, as DNA: TGTGCCAGCAGCGTAGTTAGCGGATGGGGGGAGACCCAGTACTTC. Protein: CASSVVSGWGETQYF.

This rearrangement joins TRBV2 to TRBJ1-4, with D hard to call. Trimming removed 7 bases from V and 7 bases from J, with 10 bases in between. This CDR3 contains 12 residues. Germline CDR1 is SNHLY and CDR2 is FYNNEI. The CDR3 DNA reads TGTGCCAGCACCGCGGAAGGTGAAAAACTGTTTTTT. It translates to CASTAEGEKLFF.